The following is a T cell receptor (beta chain) sequence with its context. Trimming left V 5 bases short and J 8 bases short, with 24 bases between. Germline V gene data show CDR1 as SEHNR and CDR2 as FQNEAQ (reference sequence). This CDR3 spans 17 amino acids. This record belongs to a study of blood T cell repertoires in COVID-19. TCRdb's copy holds only in-frame clones and misses some; the assay was immunoSEQ multiplex PCR. Altogether 70,000 to 100,000 clones are present, around 88% being singletons, with the ten largest covering about 8%. J is TRBJ1-4 and V is TRBV7-9; weak D call: TRBD1 (5 bases). This receptor was identified in a woman aged 70-85 years with acute or convalescent COVID-19. The sample taken for sequencing was peripheral blood. The CDR3 reads CASSLLLPQGWNEKLFF. CDR3 DNA: TGTGCCAGCAGCCTTTTACTTCCGCAGGGCTGGAACGAAAAACTGTTTTTT.